One sample yielded the 8 T cell receptor beta chains listed below, sequenced in a study of control samples from healthy donors and cancer patients. Data came from immunoSEQ multiplex PCR; TCRdb stores just in-frame clones and leaves some out. This table lists about 190,000 clones. Source material: blood. The receptors stem from a woman aged 25 to 39 in good health.

The chain employs TRBV4-2 and TRBJ2-7; no firm D call. This CDR3 is built from 15 residues. The V gene's germline CDR1 is LGHNA and CDR2 YNFKEQ. With 0 bases removed from V and 6 bases from J, the gap between germline ends came to 15 bases. CDR3 coding DNA: TGTGCCAGCAGCCAAGATCTCCCTTATTCATCCGAGCAGTACTTC. Residues: CASSQDLPYSSEQYF.

V is TRBV24-1 and J is TRBJ2-2, with 15 bases matching TRBD2. The CDR3 has 21 residues. Trimming removed 0 bases from V and 0 bases from J; junction bases left unmatched: 7. The germline gives CDR1 KGHDR, CDR2 SFDVKD. Here the CDR3 DNA reads TGTGCCACCAGTGATTTGAAGGGACTAGCGGGGGGCGAAACGAACACCGGGGAGCTGTTTTTT. Translated: CATSDLKGLAGGETNTGELFF.

The chain employs TRBV28 and TRBJ1-4, with D uncertain. The ends were cut back, 10 bases at V and 1 base at J, with 7 bases in the middle. The CDR3 totals 12 residues. Germline-derived CDR1 and CDR2 are MDHEN and SYDVKM. CDR3 nucleotides: TGTGCCACCTCGCGAACTAATGAAAAACTGTTTTTT. Residues: CATSRTNEKLFF.

V gene TRBV6-6 combines with J gene TRBJ1-1; D ambiguous. Germline V gives CDR1 MNHNY, CDR2 SVGAGI (reference sequence). The CDR3 length is 11 residues. Trimming pared 7 bases from V and 6 bases from J, leaving 9 bases between. CDR3 coding DNA: TGTGCCAGCACTAACCAAGCTGAAGCTTTCTTT. As protein: CASTNQAEAFF.

The CDR3 DNA follows: TGCGCCAGCAGCTTGGAAGGGGGCAGTGGCTACACCTTC. This sequence encodes CASSLEGGSGYTF. This chain connects TRBV5-1 to TRBJ1-2; 7 nucleotides align to TRBD1. CDR3 size: 13 residues. After removal of 0 bases from V and 7 bases from J, the junction contained 3 bases not matched to a gene. Germline lookup yields CDR1 SGHRS and CDR2 YFSETQ. Looking up the rest from reference TRBV5-1 and TRBJ1-2 gives the full variable domain: KAGVTQTPRYLIKTRGQQVTLSCSPISGHRSVSWYQQTPGQGLQFLFEYFSETQRNKGNFPGRFSGRQFSNSRSEMNVSTLELGDSALYLCASSLEGGSGYTFGSGTRLTVV.

The chain recombines TRBV7-2 with TRBJ1-1, with D hard to call. Trimming removed 7 bases at V and 4 bases at J, with 10 bases between. Germline loops: CDR1 SGHTA, CDR2 FQGNSA. The CDR3 totals 12 residues. CDR3 amino acids: CASTPLVTEAFF. For the CDR3, the DNA is TGTGCCAGCACCCCATTGGTCACTGAAGCTTTCTTT.

This sequence joins TRBV7-2 and TRBJ1-2; D is unresolved. The CDR3 totals 16 residues. Looked up from germline, CDR1 is SGHTA and CDR2 is FQGNSA. Trimming shortened V by 4 bases and J by 4 bases, and 19 bases separated the two germline ends. Here the CDR3 reads CASSSRSSVGIYGYTF. The DNA for the CDR3 is TGTGCCAGCAGCTCAAGAAGTTCGGTAGGAATCTATGGCTACACCTTC.

This chain uses TRBV19 with TRBJ1-5; TRBD1 might be the D (5 bases). CDR1 is LNHDA and CDR2 is SQIVND in the germline V gene (reference sequence). Trimming took off 0 bases at V and 5 bases at J, with 11 bases between the two ends. The CDR3 consists of 15 residues. This CDR3 reads CASSIDSDSYQPQHF. The CDR3 nucleotides are TGTGCCAGTAGTATAGATTCCGACAGTTATCAGCCCCAGCATTTT. The complete variable domain, with remaining parts taken from reference TRBV19 and TRBJ1-5, reads DGGITQSPKYLFRKEGQNVTLSCEQNLNHDAMYWYRQDPGQGLRLIYYSQIVNDFQKGDIAEGYSVSREKKESFPLTVTSAQKNPTAFYLCASSIDSDSYQPQHFGDGTRLSIL.